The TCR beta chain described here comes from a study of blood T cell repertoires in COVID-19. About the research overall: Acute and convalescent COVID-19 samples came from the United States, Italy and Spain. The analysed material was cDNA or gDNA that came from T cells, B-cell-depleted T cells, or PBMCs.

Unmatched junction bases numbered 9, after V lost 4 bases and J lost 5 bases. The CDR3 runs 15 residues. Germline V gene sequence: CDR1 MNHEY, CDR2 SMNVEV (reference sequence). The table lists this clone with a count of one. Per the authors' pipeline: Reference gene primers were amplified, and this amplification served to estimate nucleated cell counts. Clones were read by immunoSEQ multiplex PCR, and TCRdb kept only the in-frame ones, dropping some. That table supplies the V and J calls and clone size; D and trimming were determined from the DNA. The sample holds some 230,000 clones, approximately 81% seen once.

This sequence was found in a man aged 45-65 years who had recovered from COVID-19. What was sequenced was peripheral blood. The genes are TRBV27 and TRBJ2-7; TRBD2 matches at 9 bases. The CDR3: CASSSLGTSKHEQYF. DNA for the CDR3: TGTGCCAGCAGTTCCCTCGGGACTAGCAAACACGAGCAGTACTTC.